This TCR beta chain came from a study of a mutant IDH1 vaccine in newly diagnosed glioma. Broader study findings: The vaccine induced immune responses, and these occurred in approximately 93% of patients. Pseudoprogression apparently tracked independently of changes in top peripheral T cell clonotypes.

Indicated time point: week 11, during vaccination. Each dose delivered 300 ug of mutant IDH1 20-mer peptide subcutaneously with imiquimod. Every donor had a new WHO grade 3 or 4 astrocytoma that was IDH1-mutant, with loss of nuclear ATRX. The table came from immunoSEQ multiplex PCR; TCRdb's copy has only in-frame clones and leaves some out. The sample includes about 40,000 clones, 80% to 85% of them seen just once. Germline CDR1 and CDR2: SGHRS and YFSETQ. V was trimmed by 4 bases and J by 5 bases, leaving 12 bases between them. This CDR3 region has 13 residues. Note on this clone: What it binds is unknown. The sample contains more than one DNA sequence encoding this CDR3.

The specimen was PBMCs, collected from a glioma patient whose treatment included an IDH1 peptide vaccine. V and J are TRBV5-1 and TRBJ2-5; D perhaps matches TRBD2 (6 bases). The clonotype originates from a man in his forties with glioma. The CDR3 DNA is TGCGCCAGCAGCCGGGGGTCCGGGGAGACCCAGTACTTC. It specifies CASSRGSGETQYF.